These T cell receptor beta chains were read from a single sample in a study of blood T cell repertoires in COVID-19. TCRdb's copy holds only in-frame clones and misses some; the assay was immunoSEQ multiplex PCR. Here the sample spans around 200,000 clones, roughly 86% being singletons. The source material was peripheral blood. These TCRs come from a man between 18 and 29 years old with active or convalescent COVID-19. The CDR3 runs from the conserved cysteine through the conserved F or W. Each record gives: CDR3 protein, V gene, D gene, clone size. The D gene is left open where the match is weak. Clone size is shown for a subset of rows, as once, few, many or a class of expanded clone.

CDR3 protein: CASSPPLGGQETQYF
V gene: TRBV5-6
D gene: TRBD2
clone size: NA

CDR3 protein: CASSVLPGNYGYTF
V gene: TRBV9
D gene: NA
clone size: NA

CDR3 protein: CASSPQGKISNQPQHF
V gene: TRBV19
D gene: NA
clone size: NA

CDR3 protein: CASSLRQGLSDTQYF
V gene: TRBV5-5
D gene: TRBD1
clone size: NA

CDR3 protein: CASTRLSGANVLTF
V gene: TRBV7-8
D gene: NA
clone size: NA

CDR3 protein: CSVEEGLAGYNEQFF
V gene: TRBV29-1
D gene: TRBD2
clone size: once

CDR3 protein: CASSLAGFTDTQYF
V gene: TRBV5-1
D gene: NA
clone size: NA

CDR3 protein: CASSQTGRGNTEAFF
V gene: TRBV23-1
D gene: TRBD1
clone size: NA

CDR3 protein: CASSLDGNQETQYF
V gene: TRBV5-1
D gene: NA
clone size: NA

CDR3 protein: CSVLGGDSSYEQYF
V gene: TRBV29-1
D gene: NA
clone size: NA

CDR3 protein: CASSPNSYNEQFF
V gene: TRBV12-3/TRBV12-4
D gene: NA
clone size: NA

CDR3 protein: CASSFTGGPNYGYTF
V gene: TRBV5-5
D gene: TRBD1
clone size: NA

CDR3 protein: CASSPRTGRTGANVLTF
V gene: TRBV18
D gene: TRBD1
clone size: few

CDR3 protein: CASSFGRAALGNQPQHF
V gene: TRBV2
D gene: NA
clone size: NA

CDR3 protein: CASSQSLGQPQHF
V gene: TRBV3-1/TRBV3-2
D gene: NA
clone size: few

CDR3 protein: CASSQATETQYF
V gene: TRBV6-2/TRBV6-3
D gene: NA
clone size: NA

CDR3 protein: CASRLAGQGNYEQYF
V gene: TRBV28
D gene: TRBD1
clone size: NA

CDR3 protein: CASSPNRGDQPQHF
V gene: TRBV18
D gene: TRBD1
clone size: few

CDR3 protein: CASSLEGRSSYEQYF
V gene: TRBV6-5
D gene: NA
clone size: few

CDR3 protein: CASRDNSGRLEQFF
V gene: TRBV6-5
D gene: NA
clone size: NA

CDR3 protein: CATSRGSFNPYNEQFF
V gene: TRBV15
D gene: NA
clone size: NA

CDR3 protein: CASSPRGKDTQYF
V gene: TRBV11-2
D gene: NA
clone size: NA

CDR3 protein: CASSQRRGSGYTF
V gene: TRBV3-1/TRBV3-2
D gene: NA
clone size: few

CDR3 protein: CASSSQTGANYGYTF
V gene: TRBV7-9
D gene: TRBD1
clone size: NA

CDR3 protein: CASIESGTSLRTGELFF
V gene: TRBV2
D gene: TRBD2
clone size: NA

CDR3 protein: CASSLSLWDRASWDTQYF
V gene: TRBV5-4
D gene: TRBD1
clone size: NA

CDR3 protein: CASSQGGGTTQYF
V gene: TRBV3-1/TRBV3-2
D gene: TRBD2
clone size: NA

CDR3 protein: CASSQDGQGYTNQPQHF
V gene: TRBV4-1
D gene: NA
clone size: NA

CDR3 protein: CASSPAGTGNNYGYTF
V gene: TRBV18
D gene: TRBD1
clone size: NA

CDR3 protein: CATSAPDRGLDNEQFF
V gene: TRBV24-1
D gene: TRBD1
clone size: NA

CDR3 protein: CASSPPEHF
V gene: TRBV11-3
D gene: NA
clone size: NA

CDR3 protein: CASSRYVSSGANVLTF
V gene: TRBV21-1
D gene: NA
clone size: once

CDR3 protein: CASGLGRLANYGYTF
V gene: TRBV12-5
D gene: NA
clone size: NA

CDR3 protein: CAWSVGGGTEAFF
V gene: TRBV30
D gene: TRBD1
clone size: NA

CDR3 protein: CAWSPSQGANTEAFF
V gene: TRBV30
D gene: TRBD1
clone size: NA

CDR3 protein: CASSQGGQGVEAFF
V gene: TRBV4-1
D gene: TRBD1
clone size: NA

CDR3 protein: CASSFAGGPGTGELFF
V gene: TRBV11-3
D gene: TRBD2
clone size: NA

CDR3 protein: CASSRTSGGYGDTQYF
V gene: TRBV7-2
D gene: TRBD2
clone size: NA

CDR3 protein: CASSIIVRGQFGSNTEAFF
V gene: TRBV19
D gene: NA
clone size: NA

CDR3 protein: CAISSEYRNTNYGYTF
V gene: TRBV10-3
D gene: NA
clone size: NA

CDR3 protein: CSVGEGGNTIYF
V gene: TRBV29-1
D gene: NA
clone size: NA

CDR3 protein: CASSQSLDTENYGYTF
V gene: TRBV23-1
D gene: NA
clone size: NA

CDR3 protein: CASSGLLNTEAFF
V gene: TRBV27
D gene: NA
clone size: NA

CDR3 protein: CASSTQGSGQPQHF
V gene: TRBV19
D gene: TRBD1
clone size: NA

CDR3 protein: CASSQTGTGANQPQHF
V gene: TRBV4-2
D gene: TRBD1
clone size: NA

CDR3 protein: CASSSGTEAFF
V gene: TRBV6-4
D gene: NA
clone size: NA

CDR3 protein: CASSFATGRSYEQYF
V gene: TRBV6-5
D gene: NA
clone size: NA

CDR3 protein: CASSQTTGGTDTQYF
V gene: TRBV5-1
D gene: TRBD1
clone size: NA

CDR3 protein: CASRWDRGLYQPQHF
V gene: TRBV2
D gene: TRBD1
clone size: NA

CDR3 protein: CASSATGGDSPLHF
V gene: TRBV5-4
D gene: TRBD1
clone size: NA

CDR3 protein: CASSLGQGASTGELFF
V gene: TRBV5-1
D gene: TRBD1
clone size: NA